Listed here are 2 T cell receptor beta chains from one sample, sequenced in a study of beta chain features in type 1 diabetes. Study conclusions and caveats: A moderate, significant TCRB CDR3 shortening appeared in type 1 diabetes across four CD4+ subsets.

Expressed TCRB transcripts were sequenced, since all the RNA that had been isolated was reverse transcribed. Sequenced by immunoSEQ multiplex PCR; TCRdb stores in-frame clones only, minus some. The sample carries around 300,000 clones, approximately 15% recorded once. These receptors have no known antigen. The sample consisted of naive CD4+ T cells from blood. These receptors were obtained from a man aged 18-30 years with type 1 diabetes.

V gene TRBV12-5 combines with J gene TRBJ2-6, with D unclear. Per germline, CDR1 LGHNT and CDR2 FRNRAP. V was trimmed by 1 base and J by 5 bases, leaving 3 bases between them. This CDR3 region has 13 residues. The CDR3 region is CASGLDWANVLTF. The CDR3 bases are TGTGCTAGTGGTTTGGACTGGGCCAACGTCCTGACTTTC. The full variable domain, rest sourced from reference TRBV12-5 and TRBJ2-6, is DARVTQTPRHKVTEMGQEVTMRCQPILGHNTVFWYRQTMMQGLELLAYFRNRAPLDDSGMPKDRFSAEMPDATLATLKIQPSEPRDSAVYFCASGLDWANVLTFGAGSRLTVL.

CDR3 in DNA: TGTGCCAGCAGCTTGGGGAACAGCTTAATGAATTCACCCCTCCACTTT. Its translation: CASSLGNSLMNSPLHF. The V gene is TRBV5-4, the J gene TRBJ1-6; D is unclear. Per germline, CDR1 SGHNT and CDR2 YYREEE (reference sequence). The CDR3 length is 16 residues. V was clipped by 0 bases and J by 7 bases, with 14 bases between them.